The 5 T cell receptor beta chains presented below share a single source sample, sequenced in a study of blood T cells in healthy people across ages. Primed by a sample-barcoded 5' primer and a J-beta primer mix, a second PCR proceeded for 7 to 11 cycles. A single record per CDR3 protein comes from TCRdb applying MiXCR to the 5' RACE reads. The sample has more than 700,000 distinct CDR3 sequences, 35% to 60% seen once. Sequencing used blood. These receptors all stem from an elderly man in good health.

This chain connects TRBV29-1 to TRBJ2-5; maybe TRBD1 (5 bases). CDR1 is SQVTM and CDR2 is ANQGSEA in the germline V gene. V dropped 5 bases and J dropped 2 bases, with 12 bases sitting between them. The CDR3 contains 13 residues. CDR3: CSVCRVWQETQYF. CDR3 in DNA: TGCAGCGTTTGCAGGGTATGGCAAGAGACCCAGTACTTC.

This sequence joins TRBV29-1 and TRBJ1-1; D gene uncertain. Germline assignment: CDR1 SQVTM and CDR2 ANQGSEA. The CDR3 sequence is 13 residues long. The germline V and J ends were trimmed by 7 bases and 1 base, with 13 bases remaining between them. Here the CDR3 reads CSERQRENTEAFF. The DNA for the CDR3 is TGCAGCGAGAGGCAGAGGGAGAACACTGAAGCTTTCTTT. Supplemented by reference TRBV29-1 and TRBJ1-1, the full variable domain reads SAVISQKPSRDICQRGTSLTIQCQVDSQVTMMFWYRQQPGQSLTLIATANQGSEATYESGFVIDKFPISRPNLTFSTLTVSNMSPEDSSIYLCSERQRENTEAFFGQGTRLTVV.

The rearrangement uses TRBV5-1 and TRBJ1-4; TRBD1 is a possible D gene (5 bases). This CDR3 has 15 residues. Looked up from germline, CDR1 is SGHRS and CDR2 is YFSETQ. The V and J ends lost 1 base and 3 bases respectively, with 10 bases between them. The CDR3 DNA sequence: TGCGCCAGCAGCTTGCCAGGGCCACCTAATGAAAAACTGTTTTTT. As protein: CASSLPGPPNEKLFF.

The chain has TRBV4-1 and TRBJ1-2; weak D call: TRBD1 (5 bases). V gave up 3 bases and J gave up 1 base, with 12 bases separating them. The germline gives CDR1 MGHRA, CDR2 YSYEKL. The CDR3 is made up of 15 amino acids. CDR3 sequence (DNA): TGCGCCAGCAGCCACCCTGGGGGATTTAACTATGGCTACACCTTC. Residues: CASSHPGGFNYGYTF.

The rearrangement uses TRBV10-3 and TRBJ2-1, with 8 bases aligning to TRBD2. J gave up 8 bases and V 0 bases, and 15 bases lay outside the gene matches. This CDR3 is 18 amino acids long. Germline CDR1 ENHRY, CDR2 SYGVKD. CDR3 residues: CAISESKAGDIPWDEQFF. The CDR3 coding sequence is TGTGCCATCAGTGAGTCGAAAGCGGGAGACATTCCATGGGATGAGCAGTTCTTC.